What follows describes a single T cell receptor (beta chain). The data originate from a study of CD4 T cells in relation to SARS-CoV-2 and coronaviruses. Libraries were prepared by immunoSEQ multiplex PCR; TCRdb keeps only in-frame clonotypes and omits some of them. The sample has some 70,000 clones; approximately 93% are singletons. The CDR3 contains 16 residues. Germline loops: CDR1 MNHEY, CDR2 SVGEGT. After removal of 0 bases from V and 2 bases from J, the junction contained 5 bases not matched to a gene. CD4+ T cells from unexposed donors were obtained before the COVID-19 pandemic (2011-2018). This chain links TRBV6-2 or TRBV6-3 with TRBJ2-3; 7 bases map to TRBD2. This TCR was recovered from a human donor in good health. Sequenced material: naive CD4+ T cells from PBMCs. Subset: naive CD4+ T cells isolated by negative enrichment. The CDR3 protein is CASSYSSGALTDTQYF. The DNA of the CDR3 is TGTGCCAGCAGTTACTCGAGCGGGGCACTCACAGATACGCAGTATTTT.